The present T cell receptor beta chain was sequenced within a study of Graves' ophthalmopathy and Graves' hyperthyroidism. Overall study results and limits: Blood samples also showed most expanded thyroid clonotypes exceeding 0.001 frequency.

Presentation of ophthalmopathy in the donors involved moderate-to-severe activity, CAS ≥3, NOSPECS ≥4 and a duration under 3 months. Lactation, pregnancy, uncontrolled infections and other autoimmune diseases were all grounds for excluding patients. This clonotype was found many times. The antigen is unknown. Germline CDR1 and CDR2: MNHEY and SMNVEV (reference sequence). J gave up 8 bases and V 5 bases, and 7 bases lay outside the gene matches. The CDR3 length is 14 residues. Amplification of TCR beta CDR3 regions used RNA transcripts. The authors performed first-round RT-PCR with HTBI primers and then a second-round multiplex PCR. From the multiplex PCR reads, TCRdb called clonotypes with MiXCR, one entry per CDR3 protein. The sample lists around 400,000 distinct CDR3 sequences, around 19% occurring once.

The rearrangement joins TRBV27 to TRBJ2-2, with 8 bases lining up with TRBD1. This receptor was identified in a woman under 30 with Graves' ophthalmopathy. Sequenced: peripheral blood. The CDR3 sequence: CASSIGQGVGELFF. CDR3 bases: TGTGCCAGCAGTATCGGACAGGGCGTTGGGGAGCTGTTTTTT.